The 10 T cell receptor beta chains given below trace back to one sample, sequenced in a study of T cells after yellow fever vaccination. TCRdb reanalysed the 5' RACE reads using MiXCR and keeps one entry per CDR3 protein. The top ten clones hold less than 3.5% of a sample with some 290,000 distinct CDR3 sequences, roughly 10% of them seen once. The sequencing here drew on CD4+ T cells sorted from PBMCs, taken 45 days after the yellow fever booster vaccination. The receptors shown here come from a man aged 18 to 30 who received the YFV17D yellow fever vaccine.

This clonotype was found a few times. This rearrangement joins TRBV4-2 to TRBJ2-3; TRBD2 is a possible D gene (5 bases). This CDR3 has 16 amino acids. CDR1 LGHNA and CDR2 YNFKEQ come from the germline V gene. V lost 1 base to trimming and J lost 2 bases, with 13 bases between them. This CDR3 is CASSQGGPSVTDTQYF. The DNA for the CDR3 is TGTGCCAGCAGCCAAGGAGGGCCCAGTGTCACAGATACGCAGTATTTT.

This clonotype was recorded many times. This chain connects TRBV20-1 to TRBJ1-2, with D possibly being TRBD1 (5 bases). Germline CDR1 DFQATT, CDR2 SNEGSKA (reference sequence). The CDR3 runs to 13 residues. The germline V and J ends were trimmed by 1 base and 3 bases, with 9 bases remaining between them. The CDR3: CSARVDSYYGYTF. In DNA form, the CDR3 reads TGCAGTGCTAGAGTCGACAGTTACTATGGCTACACCTTC.

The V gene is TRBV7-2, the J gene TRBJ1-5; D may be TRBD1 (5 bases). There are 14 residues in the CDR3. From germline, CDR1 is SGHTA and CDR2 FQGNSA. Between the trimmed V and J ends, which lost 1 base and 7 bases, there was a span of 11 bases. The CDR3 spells CASSLVGDGQPQHF. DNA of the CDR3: TGTGCCAGCAGCTTAGTCGGGGACGGGCAGCCCCAGCATTTT.

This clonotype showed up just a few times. The CDR3 bases are TGTGCCAGCAGCGCCGGGACAGGGGGCAGGGAGACCCAGTACTTC. Its translation is CASSAGTGGRETQYF. V gene TRBV7-9 combines with J gene TRBJ2-5, with 12 nucleotides matching TRBD1. Germline lookup yields CDR1 SEHNR and CDR2 FQNEAQ (reference sequence). This CDR3 has 15 residues. After removal of 5 bases from V and 5 bases from J, the junction contained 6 bases not matched to a gene.

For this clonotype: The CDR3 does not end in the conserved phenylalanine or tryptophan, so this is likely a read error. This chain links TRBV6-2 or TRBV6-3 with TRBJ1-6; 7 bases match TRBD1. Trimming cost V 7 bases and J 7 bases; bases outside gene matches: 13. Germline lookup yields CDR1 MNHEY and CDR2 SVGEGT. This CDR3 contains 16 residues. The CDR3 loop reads CASMALQDRANSPLHL. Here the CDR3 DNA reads TGTGCCAGCATGGCACTCCAAGACAGGGCGAATTCACCCCTCCACCTT.

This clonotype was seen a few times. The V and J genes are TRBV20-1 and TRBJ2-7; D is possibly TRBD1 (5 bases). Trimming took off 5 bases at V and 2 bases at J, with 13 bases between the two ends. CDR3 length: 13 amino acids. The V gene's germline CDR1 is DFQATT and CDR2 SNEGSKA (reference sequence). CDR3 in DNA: TGCAGTGCTCCACTGGACAACCCCTACGAGCAGTACTTC. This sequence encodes CSAPLDNPYEQYF.

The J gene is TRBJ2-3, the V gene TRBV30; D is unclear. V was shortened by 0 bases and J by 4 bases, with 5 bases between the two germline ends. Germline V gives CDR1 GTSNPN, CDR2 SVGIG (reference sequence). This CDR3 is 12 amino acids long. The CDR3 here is CAWSVRADTQYF. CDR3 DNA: TGTGCCTGGAGTGTAAGGGCAGATACGCAGTATTTT.

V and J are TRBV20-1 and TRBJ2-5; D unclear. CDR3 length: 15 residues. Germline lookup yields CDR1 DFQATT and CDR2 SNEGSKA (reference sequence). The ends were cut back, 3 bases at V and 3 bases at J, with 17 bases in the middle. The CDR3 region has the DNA TGCAGTGCTAGGTTACTTTTACGGCATGAAGAGACCCAGTACTTC. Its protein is CSARLLLRHEETQYF.

The CDR3 nucleotides read TGTGCCTGGAGGGCCTCTGGAAACACCATATATTTT. It is translated as CAWRASGNTIYF. The V call is TRBV30, the J call TRBJ1-3; no clear D. The V gene lost 3 bases and the J gene lost 0 bases, with 3 bases spanning the gap. This CDR3 spans 12 amino acids. The germline V gene has CDR1 GTSNPN and CDR2 SVGIG (reference sequence).

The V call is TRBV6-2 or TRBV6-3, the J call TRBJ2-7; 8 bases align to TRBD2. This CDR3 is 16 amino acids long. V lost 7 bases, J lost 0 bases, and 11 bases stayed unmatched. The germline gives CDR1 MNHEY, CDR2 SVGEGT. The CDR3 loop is CASNSREGEGSYEQYV. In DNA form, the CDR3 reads TGTGCCAGCAATTCCCGGGAGGGGGAAGGCTCCTACGAGCAGTACGTC.